The clone carrying this T cell receptor (beta chain) occurred many times. This specimen belongs to a study of regulatory T cells in long-lasting Graves disease. V was clipped by 2 bases and J by 1 base, with 17 bases between them. The CDR3 has 17 residues. Germline V lookup: CDR1 MDHEN, CDR2 SYDVKM. Construction of the TCR beta libraries employed iRepertoire HTBI primers in conjunction with Arm-PCR of CDR3 regions. One entry per CDR3 protein, called by TCRdb with MiXCR from the multiplex PCR reads. The data contain roughly 400,000 distinct CDR3 sequences, 16% of them singletons. The time point: newly diagnosed GD, antithyroid drugs for less than 3 months. Making the TCR library involved RNA that had been extracted from PBMCs. This sample also belongs to another study, concerning T cells in Graves' hyperthyroidism and ophthalmopathy. That paper notes: HTBI primers were the set used in a first-round RT-PCR of the TCR CDR3. Before onset, ophthalmopathy was predicted by the model a median around 6 months earlier.

This sequence joins TRBV28 and TRBJ1-1, with D maybe TRBD1 (6 bases). Sequenced material: peripheral blood mononuclear cells (PBMCs), taken at new diagnosis, from a patient treated with antithyroid drugs. The sequence was collected from a woman between 18 and 29 years old with Graves disease. The CDR3 region is CASSLSVWWGANTEAFF. CDR3 nucleotide sequence: TGTGCCAGCAGTTTAAGTGTCTGGTGGGGGGCGAACACTGAAGCTTTCTTT.